This TCR beta chain was captured by sequencing in a study of T cells in women clearing cervical HPV infection. As for the study in general: No precancer developed; the control's incident HPV16 infection cleared within 12 months.

TCRdb keeps only in-frame clones here, not all; method: immunoSEQ multiplex PCR. The sample holds around 35,000 clones. This TCR was sampled from a woman between 18 and 70 years old with a cervical HPV16 infection that either progressed to CIN3+ or cleared (not recorded which). Sequencing was carried out using blood buffy coat.

The chain's CDR3 is CASSEARDNEQFF. The covered CDR3 bases are TGTGCCAGCAGTGAAGCAAGGGACAATGAG. J is TRBJ2-1 and V is TRBV6-1; D call uncertain. The read ends 3 residues before the CDR3 terminus; that terminus is restored from the germline J gene. The ends were cut back, 0 bases at V and 5 bases at J, with 5 bases in the middle. The CDR3 loop spans 13 amino acids. Germline lookup yields CDR1 MNHNS and CDR2 SASEGT.